The sequence of this T cell receptor beta chain was determined in a study of blood T cell repertoires in COVID-19. Study background: Sources were T cells, B-cell-depleted T cells, or PBMCs; the material itself was cDNA or gDNA.

During active infection, Seattle patients enrolled and were then monitored through disease. The CDR3 loop spans 16 amino acids. CDR1 MRHNA and CDR2 SNTAGT come from the germline V gene. Trimming left V 0 bases short and J 2 bases short, with 11 bases between. The assay was immunoSEQ multiplex PCR, and TCRdb's table has in-frame clones only and misses some. The sample shows around 150,000 clones, about 85% of them seen only once. The specimen sequenced was peripheral blood. This TCR came from a woman aged 55-70 years with COVID-19, enrolled during active disease. The V and J genes are TRBV6-4 and TRBJ1-5; a possible D gene is TRBD1 (5 bases). The CDR3 coding sequence is TGTGCCAGCAGTGACTCGATCATACAGGGCAATCAGCCCCAGCATTTT. Amino acids: CASSDSIIQGNQPQHF.